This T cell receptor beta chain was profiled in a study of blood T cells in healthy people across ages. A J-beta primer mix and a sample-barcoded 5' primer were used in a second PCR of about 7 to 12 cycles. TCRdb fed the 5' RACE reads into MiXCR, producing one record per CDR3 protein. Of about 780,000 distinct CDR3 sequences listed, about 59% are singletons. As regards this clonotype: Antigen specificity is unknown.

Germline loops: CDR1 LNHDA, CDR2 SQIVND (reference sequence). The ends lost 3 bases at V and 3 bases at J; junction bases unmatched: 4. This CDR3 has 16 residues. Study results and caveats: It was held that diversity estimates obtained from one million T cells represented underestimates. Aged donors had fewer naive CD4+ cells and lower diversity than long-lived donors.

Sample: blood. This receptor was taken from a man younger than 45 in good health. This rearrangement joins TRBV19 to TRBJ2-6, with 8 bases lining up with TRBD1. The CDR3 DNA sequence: TGTGCCAGTAGTATGGCTGACAGGGGTGGGGCCAACGTCCTGACTTTC. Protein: CASSMADRGGANVLTF.